Sequencing of this T cell receptor (beta chain) was carried out in a study of blood T cell repertoires in COVID-19. Study at large: Samples came from the United States, Italy and Spain, spanning acute and convalescent COVID-19. The cDNA or gDNA used as material had been derived from T cells, B-cell-depleted T cells, or PBMCs.

Participants, about 18 to 95 years old, spanned some 23 US areas. The authors' processing: Using reference gene primer amplification, nucleated cell counts were estimated. The method was immunoSEQ multiplex PCR; TCRdb's version includes in-frame clones alone and lacks a portion of them. That table gives V, J and clone size, and the DNA gave D and trimming. The sample holds a few hundred thousand clones, approximately 79% seen once. This CDR3 is built from 12 residues. The source material was PBMCs or T cells enriched from blood (not recorded which). The origin of this receptor is a young man with acute COVID-19. The chain is built from TRBV12-3 or TRBV12-4 and TRBJ1-3; D unresolved. Here the CDR3 reads CALPGFGNTIYF. DNA for the CDR3: TGTGCTCTTCCGGGGTTCGGAAACACCATATATTTT.